Listed below are T cell receptor beta chains from one sample, sequenced in a study of blood T cells in healthy people across ages. From the 5' RACE reads, TCRdb called clonotypes with MiXCR, one entry per CDR3 protein. The sample comprises some 890,000 distinct CDR3 sequences, roughly 28% of which are singletons, and about a tenth rests with the top ten. These data also featured in a second study, about T cells of mothers and their children.

The sample taken for sequencing was blood. All receptors derive from a woman between 35 and 50 years old in good health. Each CDR3 is given with its conserved first and last residue. The D gene is left open where the match is weak. The size field is filled for only some rows; it gives once, few, many or a size class.

CDR3 DNA	CDR3 protein	D gene	clone size	J gene	V gene
TGTGCCAGCAGCGCCCTGACTAGCGGAGCGGAGCAGTACTTC	CASSALTSGAEQYF	TRBD2	many	TRBJ2-7	TRBV7-6
TGTGCCAGCAGTGGGGGCGACAGGCCGAACACTGAAGCTTTCTTT	CASSGGDRPNTEAFF	NA	NA	TRBJ1-1	TRBV6-2/TRBV6-3
TGCGCCAGCAGCTTGGATGAGGGTCCCTACGAGCAGTACTTC	CASSLDEGPYEQYF	NA	many	TRBJ2-7	TRBV5-1
TGCGCCAGCAGCCCGACAGTGGGGGGCAATCAGCCCCAGCATTTT	CASSPTVGGNQPQHF	NA	NA	TRBJ1-5	TRBV5-1
TGTGCCAGCAGTTTATCTGGGACGACCTACGAGCGGTACTTC	CASSLSGTTYERYF	NA	NA	TRBJ2-7	TRBV28
TGCGCCAGCAGCTTGGAATTCCGGGGATTCGGGCAAGAGACCCAGTACTTC	CASSLEFRGFGQETQYF	NA	once	TRBJ2-5	TRBV5-1
TGTGCCAGCTCCCAGGGGGCTAACACAGATACGCAGTATTTT	CASSQGANTDTQYF	TRBD1	few	TRBJ2-3	TRBV18
TGTGCCAGCATCAGACCCCAATACAATGAGCAGTTCTTC	CASIRPQYNEQFF	NA	many	TRBJ2-1	TRBV6-2/TRBV6-3
TGCAGTGCTAACCAGCCCCCTAACACTGAAGCTTTCTTT	CSANQPPNTEAFF	NA	NA	TRBJ1-1	TRBV20-1
TGTGCCAGCAGCGTTAAAGCTATACAAGCCTACAATGAGCAGTTCTTC	CASSVKAIQAYNEQFF	NA	NA	TRBJ2-1	TRBV9
TGTGCCAGCGGGCCTGGGGCGGGGTATACAGATACGCAGTATTTT	CASGPGAGYTDTQYF	NA	NA	TRBJ2-3	TRBV7-8
TGTGCCAGCAGTTTTCGGGGTTCGGATAGCAATCAGCCCCAGCATTTT	CASSFRGSDSNQPQHF	NA	many	TRBJ1-5	TRBV12-3/TRBV12-4
TGTGCTAGTGGGGACCCAGGGGCCTCGTATAATTCACCCCTCCACTTT	CASGDPGASYNSPLHF	NA	few	TRBJ1-6	TRBV12-5
TGTGCCAGCAGCTTGGCAGTGGGACGACCCTATGGCTACACCTTC	CASSLAVGRPYGYTF	NA	few	TRBJ1-2	TRBV5-5
TGTGCCAGCAGTTACCCCCAAAAGGGGAGCGATGAGCAGTTCTTC	CASSYPQKGSDEQFF	NA	NA	TRBJ2-1	TRBV6-6
TGTGCCAGCAGCTTTCAGCAATTCAGGGGCCAAGAGACCCAGTACTTC	CASSFQQFRGQETQYF	NA	few	TRBJ2-5	TRBV7-9
TGTGCCATCAGTGAGTCGATCCTATCCAATGAGCAGTTCTTC	CAISESILSNEQFF	NA	NA	TRBJ2-1	TRBV10-3
TGCAGCCCGCGGGTAGAGGGGACCCAGTACTTC	CSPRVEGTQYF	NA	many	TRBJ2-5	TRBV29-1
TGTGCCAGCAGCCAGAACAGGGGAAACACTGAAGCTTTCTTT	CASSQNRGNTEAFF	TRBD1	NA	TRBJ1-1	TRBV7-9
TGCAGCGTTGAGGGCAACAGGGGGCCGAATGGCTACACCTTC	CSVEGNRGPNGYTF	TRBD1	many	TRBJ1-2	TRBV29-1